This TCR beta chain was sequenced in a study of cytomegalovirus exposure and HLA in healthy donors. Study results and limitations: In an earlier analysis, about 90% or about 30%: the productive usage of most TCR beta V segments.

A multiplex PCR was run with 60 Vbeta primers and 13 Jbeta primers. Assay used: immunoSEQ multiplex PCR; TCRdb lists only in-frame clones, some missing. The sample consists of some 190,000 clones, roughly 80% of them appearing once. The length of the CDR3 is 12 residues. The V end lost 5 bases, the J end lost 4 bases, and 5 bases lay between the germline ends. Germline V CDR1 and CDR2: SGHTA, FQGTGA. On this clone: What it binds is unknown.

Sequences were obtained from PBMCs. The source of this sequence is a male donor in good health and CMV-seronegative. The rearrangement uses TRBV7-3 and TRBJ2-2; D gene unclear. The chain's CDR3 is CASSPLTGELFF. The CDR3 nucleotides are TGTGCCAGCAGCCCCCTCACCGGGGAGCTGTTTTTT.